This T cell receptor (beta chain) was found in a study of regulatory T cells in long-lasting Graves disease. Study-level findings and limits: Favored gene segments in persistent disease were TRBV28, TRBJ1-2 and TRBJ2-5. Persistent Graves' disease cases displayed lower TCR diversity than newly diagnosed ones.

iRepertoire HTBI primers and Arm-PCR of CDR3 regions built TCR beta libraries. MiXCR, run by TCRdb on the multiplex PCR reads, gives a single entry per CDR3 protein. The sample shows about 400,000 distinct CDR3 sequences, less than 25% of them seen only once. This CDR3 contains 12 residues. Germline V gene data show CDR1 as MDHEN and CDR2 as SYDVKM. Trimming left V 3 bases short and J 4 bases short, with 4 bases between. About this clonotype itself: Antigen: not known.

Time point indicated: persistent/refractory GD, antithyroid drugs over 5 years with positive TRAb. RNA from PBMCs was the source of the TCR library. V is TRBV28 and J is TRBJ1-5; D not resolved. The source of this sequence is a female donor with Graves disease. The input for sequencing was peripheral blood mononuclear cells (PBMCs), taken when the disease was refractory, from a patient treated with antithyroid drugs. CDR3 region: CASSLVNQPQHF. The CDR3 nucleotides are TGTGCCAGCAGTTTGGTGAATCAGCCCCAGCATTTT.